These 4 T cell receptor beta chains share one sample of origin, sequenced in a study of OX40 agonist ivuxolimab in advanced cancers. The method was immunoSEQ multiplex PCR; TCRdb's version includes in-frame clones alone and lacks a portion of them. Of 55,000 to 75,000 clones in the sample, approximately 91% are singletons; the top ten hold less than 2.5%. Source: CD4+ or CD8+ T cells sorted from blood, taken in a trial of the OX40 agonist ivuxolimab. Receptors originate from an adult with an advanced solid tumor such as melanoma, head and neck, liver or kidney cancer.

This rearrangement joins TRBV18 to TRBJ2-1; 7 nucleotides align to TRBD1. The CDR3 length is 18 residues. After removal of 2 bases from V and 4 bases from J, the junction contained 14 bases not matched to a gene. Germline loops: CDR1 KGHSH, CDR2 LQKENI. CDR3 in amino acids: CASSPDRSTGAIYNEQFF. CDR3 in DNA: TGTGCCAGCTCACCAGACAGGTCCACAGGGGCCATATACAATGAGCAGTTCTTC.

The rearrangement links TRBV28 to TRBJ1-1; D is unresolved. Germline V gives CDR1 MDHEN, CDR2 SYDVKM. CDR3 size: 11 residues. Trimming pared 6 bases from V and 3 bases from J, leaving 5 bases between. This chain's CDR3 is CASRFYTEAFF. The CDR3 bases are TGTGCCAGCAGATTTTACACTGAAGCTTTCTTT.

CDR3 DNA: TGTGCCAGCTCACGGGCCGACTCTGGAAACACCATATATTTT. Translation: CASSRADSGNTIYF. The V call is TRBV18, the J call TRBJ1-3; D is unclear. This CDR3 contains 14 residues. Germline assignment: CDR1 KGHSH and CDR2 LQKENI. V was shortened by 4 bases and J by 0 bases, with 7 bases between the two germline ends.

The rearrangement links TRBV9 to TRBJ1-3; TRBD1 agrees at 9 bases. This CDR3 is 16 amino acids long. The germline V gene encodes CDR1 SGDLS and CDR2 YYNGEE. V lost 4 bases and J lost 2; bases outside the gene matches: 7. The CDR3 DNA sequence: TGTGCCAGCAGCCCAGGGGACAGGGCAACTGGAAACACCATATATTTT. This translates into CASSPGDRATGNTIYF.